Presented here are 26 T cell receptor beta chains from one specimen sequenced in a study of T cell responses to AZD1222 COVID-19 vaccine. Repertoires were generated with immunoSEQ multiplex PCR, while TCRdb's copy carries only in-frame clones and drops some. The sample comprises around 120,000 clones, around 95% of which are singletons, and roughly 2% rests with the top ten. The specimen was peripheral blood, collected on day 0 of AZD1222 vaccination. The receptors stem from an adult in good health.

This clone was observed a single time. The chain is built from TRBV6-2 or TRBV6-3 and TRBJ1-5; no clear D gene. The V gene lost 5 bases and the J gene lost 2 bases, with 13 bases spanning the gap. CDR1 is MNHEY, CDR2 SVGEGT, per germline. The length of the CDR3 is 15 residues. The DNA for the CDR3 is TGTGCCAGCAGTCCGTTAGGTTTGGGCAATCAGCCCCAGCATTTT. This gives the protein CASSPLGLGNQPQHF.

V gene TRBV30 combines with J gene TRBJ1-1, with D possibly matching TRBD1 (6 bases). This CDR3 contains 15 residues. Trimming took off 2 bases at V and 5 bases at J, with 18 bases between the two ends. Per the germline V gene, CDR1 is GTSNPN and CDR2 is SVGIG (reference sequence). The DNA of the CDR3 is TGTGCCTGGAGTCCCGGGGGCAAACGTGGGACTGAAGCTTTCTTT. Translating gives CAWSPGGKRGTEAFF.

The chain combines TRBV19 with TRBJ1-5; D might be TRBD1 (5 bases). Germline CDR1 is LNHDA and CDR2 is SQIVND (reference sequence). V was clipped by 7 bases and J by 9 bases, with 13 bases between them. The CDR3 spans 12 residues. Written as DNA, the CDR3 is TGTGCCAGTACCACGGGGGTGAGGCCCCAGCATTTT. Translating it yields CASTTGVRPQHF. The full variable domain, rest sourced from reference TRBV19 and TRBJ1-5, is DGGITQSPKYLFRKEGQNVTLSCEQNLNHDAMYWYRQDPGQGLRLIYYSQIVNDFQKGDIAEGYSVSREKKESFPLTVTSAQKNPTAFYLCASTTGVRPQHFGDGTRLSIL.

The V call is TRBV18, the J call TRBJ2-1; TRBD2 matches 11 bases. V gave up 3 bases and J gave up 8 bases; unmatched junction bases: 6. Germline loops: CDR1 KGHSH, CDR2 LQKENI. The CDR3 totals 15 residues. The CDR3 sequence is CASSPSLAGVYEQFF. The CDR3 DNA sequence: TGTGCCAGCTCACCCTCACTAGCGGGAGTCTATGAGCAGTTCTTC. Combining the CDR3 with reference TRBV18 and TRBJ2-1 gives the whole variable domain NAGVMQNPRHLVRRRGQEARLRCSPMKGHSHVYWYRQLPEEGLKFMVYLQKENIIDESGMPKERFSAEFPKEGPSILRIQQVVRGDSAAYFCASSPSLAGVYEQFFGPGTRLTVL.

Details on this clone: Other DNA sequences in the sample encode the same CDR3. This chain joins TRBV27 and TRBJ1-5; tentative D call: TRBD1 (5 bases). Per the germline V gene, CDR1 is MNHEY and CDR2 is SMNVEV (reference sequence). Trimming cost V 3 bases and J 4 bases, with 7 bases left between them. The CDR3 is 13 residues long. The chain's CDR3 is CASSLAGNQPQHF. The CDR3 region has the DNA TGTGCCAGCAGTTTGGCAGGGAATCAGCCCCAGCATTTT.

This clone was seen a handful of times. This chain connects TRBV2 to TRBJ2-1, with D possibly called TRBD1 or TRBD2 (6 bases each). This CDR3 is built from 13 residues. Trimming pared 7 bases from V and 8 bases from J, leaving 15 bases between. CDR1 and CDR2 (germline): SNHLY, FYNNEI. The CDR3 DNA sequence: TGTGCCAGCATGGGGGGCGAGGGGGATGAGCAGTTCTTC. Its translation is CASMGGEGDEQFF.

This clone appeared a few times. The chain is built from TRBV28 and TRBJ1-2; TRBD1 matches at 8 bases. CDR1 and CDR2 (germline): MDHEN, SYDVKM. The CDR3 runs to 17 residues. V lost 5 bases, J lost 0 bases, and 11 bases stayed unmatched. The CDR3 DNA follows: TGTGCCAGCAGTCAAGGCCGACAGGGGCCTTCTAACTATGGCTACACCTTC. This sequence encodes CASSQGRQGPSNYGYTF.

The V and J genes are TRBV24-1 and TRBJ1-2; the match to TRBD1 covers 7 bases. The CDR3 loop spans 14 amino acids. The V gene's germline CDR1 is KGHDR and CDR2 SFDVKD. The J segment lost 7 bases and the V segment lost 3 bases, leaving 7 bases of the junction unmatched. This CDR3 reads CATSDRTGLPGYTF. The CDR3 region has the DNA TGTGCCACCAGTGATAGGACAGGTCTTCCTGGCTACACCTTC.

The rearrangement joins TRBV9 to TRBJ2-1; 14 nucleotides match TRBD2. The CDR3 is made up of 22 amino acids. CDR1 is SGDLS and CDR2 is YYNGEE in the germline V gene. J lost 2 bases, V lost 3 bases, and 19 bases had no gene match. This CDR3 reads CASSGRTIPGLAGERPYNEQFF. DNA for the CDR3: TGTGCCAGCAGCGGACGGACAATCCCGGGACTAGCGGGAGAACGGCCCTACAATGAGCAGTTCTTC.

V gene TRBV20-1 combines with J gene TRBJ1-2, with D uncertain. Trimming left V 6 bases short and J 7 bases short, with 12 bases between. Germline loops: CDR1 DFQATT, CDR2 SNEGSKA (reference sequence). CDR3 length equals 11 residues. The CDR3 bases are TGCAGTGCACCAAGACCGGGTGGCTACACCTTC. Protein sequence: CSAPRPGGYTF.

The rearrangement uses TRBV19 and TRBJ1-6, with D perhaps TRBD1 (5 bases). Looked up from germline, CDR1 is LNHDA and CDR2 is SQIVND (reference sequence). The CDR3 spans 13 residues. V lost 7 bases and J 8 bases, leaving 12 bases between the germline ends. The CDR3 DNA reads TGTGCCAGTAACGGGCAGGGATATTCACCCCTCCACTTT. Protein sequence: CASNGQGYSPLHF.

The V and J genes are TRBV19 and TRBJ1-2; TRBD1 matches at 8 bases. Germline V gene data show CDR1 as LNHDA and CDR2 as SQIVND (reference sequence). Trimming cost V 6 bases and J 8 bases; bases outside gene matches: 17. The CDR3 runs to 16 residues. DNA for the CDR3: TGTGCCAGTAGAAAGACGGGACAGGCGCCACTTTGGGGCTACACCTTC. It encodes CASRKTGQAPLWGYTF.

The gene calls are TRBV6-5 and TRBJ1-1, with unresolved D. V was pared by 7 bases and J by 5 bases, with 14 bases between. Germline V gene data show CDR1 as MNHEY and CDR2 as SVGAGI. CDR3 length equals 13 residues. CDR3 in amino acids: CASTLGYGTEAFF. The CDR3 DNA reads TGTGCCAGCACGTTGGGGTACGGGACTGAAGCTTTCTTT.

This clone was counted a single time. This sequence joins TRBV27 and TRBJ2-5, with 7 bases fitting TRBD2. Losses at the gene ends were 6 bases for V and 5 bases for J; bases not matched to a gene: 6. CDR1 and CDR2 from the germline V gene are MNHEY and SMNVEV (reference sequence). This CDR3 has 13 amino acids. The CDR3 is CASRTAGRETQYF. The DNA of the CDR3 is TGTGCCAGCAGGACAGCCGGGAGGGAGACCCAGTACTTC.

The chain employs TRBV6-5 and TRBJ2-2, with no clear D. This CDR3 has 13 amino acids. With 1 base removed from V and 5 bases from J, the gap between germline ends came to 5 bases. The germline V gene has CDR1 MNHEY and CDR2 SVGAGI. The chain's CDR3 is CASSYYSTGELFF. CDR3 bases: TGTGCCAGCAGTTACTACTCAACCGGGGAGCTGTTTTTT.

Of note for this clone: Sequence at one end of the junction differs from germline and may be a read error. The rearrangement links TRBV9 to TRBJ2-5, with 8 bases that match TRBD2. Germline lookup yields CDR1 SGDLS and CDR2 YYNGEE. The CDR3 length is 13 residues. The CDR3 region has the DNA TGTGCCAGTAGCGGGACTTCCCGTGAGACCCAGTACTTC. Residues: CASSGTSRETQYF.

This clone was found once. The chain carries TRBV7-2 and TRBJ1-2; D call uncertain. This CDR3 spans 13 amino acids. The ends were cut back, 5 bases at V and 1 base at J, with 8 bases in the middle. Germline CDR1 reads SGHTA; CDR2 reads FQGNSA. The CDR3 loop is CASSPSFNYGYTF. The CDR3, as DNA: TGTGCCAGCAGCCCCTCATTTAACTATGGCTACACCTTC.

The V call is TRBV25-1, the J call TRBJ1-6, with D possibly matching TRBD1 (5 bases). CDR3 size: 14 residues. CDR1 MGHDK and CDR2 SYGVNS come from the germline V gene. The V gene lost 2 bases and the J gene lost 14 bases, with 16 bases spanning the gap. CDR3 DNA: TGTGCCAGCAGTGAAATCTCCGGCACGGGGGCCCTCCACTTT. Its protein is CASSEISGTGALHF.

In this sample, this clone turned up once. The CDR3 sequence: CASRASGSGEQYF. DNA for the CDR3: TGTGCCAGCAGAGCTAGCGGGAGTGGCGAGCAGTACTTC. The chain couples TRBV27 to TRBJ2-7, with 10 bases aligning to TRBD2. The CDR3 extends over 13 amino acids. Germline CDR1 reads MNHEY; CDR2 reads SMNVEV (reference sequence). The V and J ends lost 6 bases and 6 bases, in that order; junction bases with no gene match: 5.

The chain recombines TRBV19 with TRBJ1-2, with TRBD1 as a possible D gene (5 bases). CDR1 is LNHDA, CDR2 SQIVND, per germline (reference sequence). Trimming pared 8 bases from V and 8 bases from J, leaving 18 bases between. The CDR3 length is 13 residues. The CDR3 DNA follows: TGTGCCAGTTCCAATCAGGGATATCGGGGCTACACCTTC. This encodes CASSNQGYRGYTF. Variable domain in full (rest from reference TRBV19 and TRBJ1-2): DGGITQSPKYLFRKEGQNVTLSCEQNLNHDAMYWYRQDPGQGLRLIYYSQIVNDFQKGDIAEGYSVSREKKESFPLTVTSAQKNPTAFYLCASSNQGYRGYTFGSGTRLTVV.

This clone occurred a few times. The chain joins TRBV5-6 to TRBJ1-2, with D uncertain. The V and J ends lost 1 base and 4 bases respectively, with 14 bases between them. Germline CDR1 is SGHDT and CDR2 is YYEEEE. This CDR3 comprises 15 residues. The CDR3 spells CASSLFEAQGYGYTF. The CDR3 bases are TGTGCCAGCAGCTTGTTTGAGGCACAAGGCTATGGCTACACCTTC.

The chain couples TRBV24-1 to TRBJ1-2; maybe TRBD1 (6 bases). This CDR3 is built from 15 residues. Trimming took 4 bases from V and 5 from J, leaving 16 bases between them. Germline CDR1 is KGHDR and CDR2 is SFDVKD. DNA of the CDR3: TGTGCCACCAGTGACCCTGGGACACCCGTATATGGCTACACCTTC. It specifies CATSDPGTPVYGYTF.

The gene calls are TRBV30 and TRBJ2-2, with D perhaps matching TRBD1 (6 bases). CDR3 size: 13 residues. CDR1 and CDR2 from the germline V gene are GTSNPN and SVGIG (reference sequence). V was cut by 3 bases and J by 5 bases, with 10 bases left in between. CDR3 nucleotides: TGTGCCTGGAGAAAAGGACAGACCGGGGAGCTGTTTTTT. It yields the protein CAWRKGQTGELFF.

This chain uses TRBV6-1 with TRBJ2-6; TRBD1 matches at 9 bases. V gave up 2 bases and J gave up 4 bases; unmatched junction bases: 9. CDR1 MNHNS and CDR2 SASEGT come from the germline V gene. The length of the CDR3 is 18 residues. The CDR3 DNA reads as TGTGCCAGCAGTGAATACACAGGGGGCTTATCCGGGGCCAACGTCCTGACTTTC. Protein product: CASSEYTGGLSGANVLTF.

The chain uses TRBV7-9 and TRBJ2-1, with D possibly called TRBD1 or TRBD2 (5 bases each). With 3 bases removed from V and 2 bases from J, the gap between germline ends came to 5 bases. This CDR3 region has 13 residues. CDR1 and CDR2 from the germline V gene are SEHNR and FQNEAQ (reference sequence). The CDR3 DNA is TGTGCCAGCAGCTTGGGACCCTACAATGAGCAGTTCTTC. Protein: CASSLGPYNEQFF.

This chain's CDR3 is CASSRTSGGTDTQYF. The CDR3 coding sequence is TGTGCCAGCAGCCGGACTAGCGGGGGCACAGATACGCAGTATTTT. The rearrangement links TRBV6-4 to TRBJ2-3; 12 bases match TRBD2. V was clipped by 6 bases and J by 1 base; unmatched bases: 2. The CDR3 is 15 amino acids. CDR1 MRHNA and CDR2 SNTAGT come from the germline V gene.